This T cell receptor (beta chain) was captured in a study of blood T cell repertoires in COVID-19. Looking at the study overall: Samples taken during acute and convalescent COVID-19 were collected in the United States, Italy and Spain.

The CDR3 sequence is 15 residues long. The V and J ends lost 2 bases and 4 bases, in that order; junction bases with no gene match: 4. Germline V gene data show CDR1 as MNHEY and CDR2 as SVGEGT. In the original processing: Amplified reference gene primers provided the basis for estimating nucleated cell counts. Sequenced by immunoSEQ multiplex PCR; TCRdb stores in-frame clones only, minus some. The V and J calls and the clone size are those of that table, but D and trimming were determined from the DNA. Of 250,000 or so clones in the sample, roughly 90% were seen once. Followed longitudinally, the Seattle patients had been enrolled during active infection.

The clonotype originates from a woman aged 60-70 years with COVID-19, enrolled during active disease. V gene TRBV6-2 or TRBV6-3 combines with J gene TRBJ2-2; 7 bases agree with TRBD2. Material: peripheral blood. The CDR3 is CASSYVREGTGELFF. For the CDR3, the DNA is TGTGCCAGCAGTTACGTCAGGGAGGGCACCGGGGAGCTGTTTTTT.